This T cell receptor beta chain emerged from a study of blood T cell repertoires in COVID-19. Study context: Material from acute and convalescent COVID-19 was sourced from the United States, Italy and Spain. Sample material is recorded as cDNA or gDNA derived from T cells, B-cell-depleted T cells, or PBMCs.

The CDR3 sequence is 17 residues long. Germline loops: CDR1 SGHRS, CDR2 YFSETQ. Trimming removed 0 bases from V and 0 bases from J; junction bases left unmatched: 8. In the original analysis: Cell counts per sample came from amplifying reference gene primers. Libraries were prepared by immunoSEQ multiplex PCR; TCRdb keeps only in-frame clonotypes and omits some of them. V and J calls and clone size are given by that table; D and trimming were obtained from the DNA. The table shows about 160,000 clones, with over 60% occurring only once. This TCR was sampled from a man aged 60 to 69 with acute or convalescent COVID-19. The chain uses TRBV5-1 and TRBJ1-2, with 7 bases lining up with TRBD1. The sample was peripheral blood. CDR3 coding DNA: TGCGCCAGCAGCTTGGAGACCCGGACAGGTACTAACTATGGCTACACCTTC. Its protein is CASSLETRTGTNYGYTF.